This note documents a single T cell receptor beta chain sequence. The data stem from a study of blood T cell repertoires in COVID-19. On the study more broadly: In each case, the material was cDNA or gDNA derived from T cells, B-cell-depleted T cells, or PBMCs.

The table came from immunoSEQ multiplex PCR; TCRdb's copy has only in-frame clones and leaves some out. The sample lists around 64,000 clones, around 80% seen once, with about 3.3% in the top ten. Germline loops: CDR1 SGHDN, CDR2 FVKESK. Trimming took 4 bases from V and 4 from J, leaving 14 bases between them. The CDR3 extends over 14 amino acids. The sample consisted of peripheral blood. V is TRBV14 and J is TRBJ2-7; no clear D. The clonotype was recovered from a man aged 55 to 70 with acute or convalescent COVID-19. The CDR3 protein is CASSLAIKWYEQYF. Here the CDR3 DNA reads TGTGCCAGCAGCCTCGCGATCAAGTGGTACGAGCAGTACTTC.